This T cell receptor beta chain originates from a study of T cell responses to AZD1222 COVID-19 vaccine. Study findings and constraints: Spike-specific TCR breadth and depth both grew after two AZD1222 doses. Clonal diversity was possibly underestimated, and the donors were mostly white British, with more females.

In its sample, this clone was seen a few times. Its antigen remains unknown. Second doses at about 4 or about 12 weeks were pooled. Profiling relied on immunoSEQ multiplex PCR, and the TCRdb table lists in-frame clones only, not all of them. Among fewer than 150,000 clones listed, approximately 90% were seen once. Trimming pared 4 bases from V and 0 bases from J, leaving 10 bases between. This CDR3 region has 14 residues. CDR1 and CDR2 from the germline V gene are MNHEY and SMNVEV (reference sequence). The TCR originated in an adult who received the AZD1222 COVID-19 vaccine. The chain combines TRBV27 with TRBJ2-7; D unclear. The sequences come from peripheral blood, collected 28 days after the second AZD1222 dose. CDR3 region: CASSSEYLSYEQYF. The CDR3 nucleotides are TGTGCCAGCAGTTCAGAGTACCTCTCCTACGAGCAGTACTTC.